These 6 T cell receptor beta chains originate from one sample sequenced in a study of shared clonotypes between healthy human individuals. Measured with immunoSEQ multiplex PCR; TCRdb has only the in-frame clones, and not every one. The repertoire holds roughly 2.1 million clones, 85% to 95% seen once, with 1.5% to 2% in the top ten. CD8 cells classed as naive were CD45RO-negative and positively selected for CCR7, excluding terminally differentiated effector memory CD45RA+ cells. Sequenced material: naive CD8+ T cells from PBMCs. All receptors derive from a man aged 18-30 years in good health. Some clones in this sample may be carry-over from other donors' samples.

This clone showed up just once. The chain employs TRBV19 and TRBJ1-5, with no clear D. The V gene's germline CDR1 is LNHDA and CDR2 SQIVND (reference sequence). CDR3 length: 13 residues. With 5 bases removed from V and 3 bases from J, the gap between germline ends came to 8 bases. The CDR3 DNA follows: TGTGCCAGTAGTTGGGATCTCAATCAGCCCCAGCATTTT. Its translation: CASSWDLNQPQHF.

This clone was counted a few times. The chain combines TRBV20-1 with TRBJ1-1; D is ambiguous. Germline V gene sequence: CDR1 DFQATT, CDR2 SNEGSKA (reference sequence). V was trimmed by 0 bases and J by 11 bases, leaving 10 bases between them. This CDR3 spans 11 amino acids. The chain's CDR3 is CSARDYIRAFF. The DNA of the CDR3 is TGCAGTGCTAGAGATTACATAAGGGCTTTCTTT.

The CDR3 coding sequence is TGCAGCGGAATTCTCCGTAGCAAAGGTTCTGGGGCCAACGTCCTGACTTTC. Translating it yields CSGILRSKGSGANVLTF. This rearrangement joins TRBV29-1 to TRBJ2-6; D is unresolved. V lost 7 bases and J 1 base, leaving 20 bases between the germline ends. The CDR3 has 17 amino acids. Germline-derived CDR1 and CDR2 are SQVTM and ANQGSEA.

The rearrangement joins TRBV4-1 to TRBJ2-5; no definite D call. The germline V and J ends were trimmed by 4 bases and 2 bases, with 17 bases remaining between them. Germline V gene sequence: CDR1 MGHRA, CDR2 YSYEKL. The CDR3 loop spans 16 amino acids. CDR3 in DNA: TGCGCCAGCAGCCCCACCCGAGGTCTAGGACAAGAGACCCAGTACTTC. It translates to CASSPTRGLGQETQYF.

The chain links TRBV13 to TRBJ2-7; TRBD2 agrees at 9 bases. This CDR3 has 13 amino acids. Germline V gene lookup returns CDR1 PRHDT and CDR2 FYEKMQ (reference sequence). Germline trimming cut 5 bases from V and 5 bases from J; bases unmatched to any gene: 4. The CDR3 is CASSPGLADEQYF. The CDR3 DNA reads TGTGCCAGCAGCCCGGGACTAGCCGACGAGCAGTACTTC.

The J gene is TRBJ2-1, the V gene TRBV27, with TRBD2 matching 9 bases. The CDR3 loop spans 17 amino acids. After removal of 1 base from V and 5 bases from J, the junction contained 9 bases not matched to a gene. Germline V gene data show CDR1 as MNHEY and CDR2 as SMNVEV (reference sequence). In nucleotides, the CDR3 is TGTGCCAGCAGTTTATGGTCCCTAGCGGGATATAACAATGAGCAGTTCTTC. Its translation is CASSLWSLAGYNNEQFF.